Reported below is one T cell receptor beta chain. Its antigen is undetermined. Use of 60 Vbeta and 13 Jbeta primers characterized the PCR. Methods used by the authors: Approximately 11 million of roughly 81 million unique TCR beta chains were shared, per a later count. TCRdb's table, derived via immunoSEQ multiplex PCR, lists solely in-frame clones and lacks some. That table gives V, J and clone size, and the DNA gave D and trimming. The table has 150,000 to 200,000 clones, more than 60% seen once; the top ten hold 10% to 12%. This sample was taken from a study of cytomegalovirus exposure and HLA in healthy donors. Notes on the study in general: An analysis done earlier found most TCR beta V segments productive about 87% or about 30% of the time.

This CDR3 has 16 residues. In germline, CDR1 is SEHNR, CDR2 FQNEAQ (reference sequence). J lost 8 bases, V lost 1 base, and 9 bases had no gene match. The chain combines TRBV7-9 with TRBJ2-1; 9 nucleotides align to TRBD2. Sequenced sample: PBMCs. The origin of this receptor is a man aged 18 to 30 in good health and CMV-seropositive. CDR3: CASSLVGTSRRDEQFF. As DNA, the CDR3 is TGTGCCAGCAGCTTAGTTGGGACTAGCAGGCGGGATGAGCAGTTCTTC.